This T cell receptor (beta chain) was sequenced for a study of blood T cell repertoires in COVID-19. The repertoire was sequenced with immunoSEQ multiplex PCR; TCRdb's copy has only in-frame clones and lacks some. The table lists 150,000 to 200,000 clones, around four fifths of them singletons. Per germline, CDR1 MNHEY and CDR2 SMNVEV (reference sequence). The CDR3 is made up of 17 amino acids. V shed 2 bases and J shed 3 bases, with 19 bases lying between them. The chain links TRBV27 to TRBJ1-2, with D perhaps matching TRBD1 (5 bases). What was sequenced was peripheral blood. The receptor comes from a man in his fifties or sixties with COVID-19, enrolled during active disease. The CDR3 region is CASSLRRGALRDYGYTF. The CDR3 nucleotides read TGTGCCAGCAGTTTAAGGAGGGGAGCCCTACGTGACTATGGCTACACCTTC.